What follows are 23 T cell receptor beta chains derived from one specimen sequenced in a study of regulatory T cells in long-lasting Graves disease. As to time point: persistent/refractory GD, antithyroid drugs over 5 years with positive TRAb. The authors made the TCR library using RNA they extracted from PBMCs. CDR3 regions were amplified by Arm-PCR using iRepertoire HTBI primers to build TCR beta libraries. TCRdb reanalysed the multiplex PCR reads using MiXCR and keeps one entry per CDR3 protein. The repertoire consists of about 300,000 distinct CDR3 sequences, with approximately 20% occurring once and the leading ten covering about 56%. The sequencing used peripheral blood mononuclear cells (PBMCs), collected when the disease was refractory, from a patient treated with antithyroid drugs. The receptor set was obtained from a female donor with Graves disease.

This clonotype came up many times. V gene TRBV27 combines with J gene TRBJ2-7, with D uncertain. The germline CDR1 and CDR2 sequences are MNHEY and SMNVEV (reference sequence). V was cut by 2 bases and J by 3 bases, with 8 bases left in between. This CDR3 comprises 13 residues. The CDR3 DNA reads TGTGCCAGCAGTTTAGCGGAAGACTACGAGCAGTACTTC. Its protein is CASSLAEDYEQYF.

This clonotype was detected many times. Written as DNA, the CDR3 is TGTGCCAGCAGTTTGGGGACAGTTGTCTATAATTCACCCCTCCACTTT. Protein sequence: CASSLGTVVYNSPLHF. This rearrangement joins TRBV28 to TRBJ1-6; TRBD1 aligns across 7 bases. Germline V gene sequence: CDR1 MDHEN, CDR2 SYDVKM. The CDR3 runs to 16 residues. Trimming at V came to 3 bases and at J to 3 bases, leaving 5 bases not matched to a gene.

This clonotype was detected only once. V is TRBV7-2 and J is TRBJ2-7, with D uncertain. The end of the DNA aligns better with TRBJ2-1, so the J call may be wrong. CDR3 length: 12 residues. Germline lookup yields CDR1 SGHTA and CDR2 FQGNSA. In DNA, the CDR3 is TGTGCCAGCAGCTCTCAATTAGGTGAGCAGTTCTTC. It specifies CASSSQLGEQFF.

This chain joins TRBV19 and TRBJ1-1; 8 bases map to TRBD1. Germline values: CDR1 LNHDA, CDR2 SQIVND (reference sequence). The CDR3 is 14 amino acids. Unmatched junction bases numbered 5, after V lost 4 bases and J lost 4 bases. CDR3 in amino acids: CASSNGQGGTEAFF. The CDR3, as DNA: TGTGCCAGTAGTAATGGACAGGGAGGCACTGAAGCTTTCTTT.

With respect to this clonotype: One end of the junction fails to match germline, which may point to a read error. V and J are TRBV7-8 and TRBJ2-7; the D is unclear. CDR1 SGHVS and CDR2 FQNEAQ come from the germline V gene. CDR3 length equals 14 residues. The CDR3 DNA sequence: TGTGCCAGCAGCTTCCGGGCCGACTCCTTCGAGCAGTACTTC. It specifies CASSFRADSFEQYF.

With respect to this clonotype: At one boundary the junction diverges from the germline segment, which might be a read error. This sequence joins TRBV6-2 or TRBV6-3 and TRBJ1-5, with D maybe TRBD1 (6 bases). This CDR3 spans 15 amino acids. The germline gives CDR1 MNHEY, CDR2 SVGEGT. CDR3 protein: CASNYVGATDQPQHF. The CDR3 DNA follows: TGTGCCAGCAATTACGTGGGGGCGACAGATCAGCCCCAGCATTTT.

The J gene is TRBJ2-7, the V gene TRBV13, with 7 bases fitting TRBD2. Germline CDR1 reads PRHDT; CDR2 reads FYEKMQ (reference sequence). The V segment lost 4 bases and the J segment 6 bases; nucleotides outside the gene matches: 12. The CDR3 totals 15 residues. CDR3: CASSSWGTPGGEQYF. CDR3 DNA: TGTGCCAGCAGCTCCTGGGGGACCCCGGGGGGCGAGCAGTACTTC.

This clonotype has just a few counts. The rearrangement joins TRBV12-3 or TRBV12-4 to TRBJ2-3; tentatively, D is TRBD1 or TRBD2 (5 bases each). The CDR3 consists of 17 residues. V shed 7 bases and J shed 4 bases, with 24 bases lying between them. CDR3 residues: CASTLSRQGWGSDTQYF. The CDR3 DNA reads as TGTGCCAGCACCCTATCCCGCCAGGGTTGGGGGTCAGATACGCAGTATTTT.

This clonotype was observed a few times. The chain is built from TRBV7-2 and TRBJ1-4; 9 bases line up with TRBD1. Germline lookup yields CDR1 SGHTA and CDR2 FQGNSA. The length of the CDR3 is 16 residues. Trimming at V came to 2 bases and at J to 3 bases, leaving 4 bases not matched to a gene. The DNA for the CDR3 is TGTGCCAGCAGCTTAACCCGGACAGGGGCTAATGAAAAACTGTTTTTT. Its protein product is CASSLTRTGANEKLFF.

This clonotype has more than one count but fewer than ten. The chain combines TRBV7-6 with TRBJ1-1; no clear D. The CDR3 has 15 amino acids. CDR1 and CDR2 (germline): SGHVS, FNYEAQ. The V and J ends lost 1 base and 5 bases respectively, with 14 bases between them. The CDR3 sequence is CASSLGNPGGTEAFF. DNA for the CDR3: TGTGCCAGCAGCTTAGGCAACCCCGGAGGGACTGAAGCTTTCTTT. The whole variable domain, remainder taken from reference TRBV7-6 and TRBJ1-1, is GAGVSQSPRYKVTKRGQDVALRCDPISGHVSLYWYRQALGQGPEFLTYFNYEAQQDKSGLPNDRFSAERPEGSISTLTIQRTEQRDSAMYRCASSLGNPGGTEAFFGQGTRLTVV.

This clonotype has ten or more counts. The chain uses TRBV27 and TRBJ2-4; 9 nucleotides align to TRBD1. Germline lookup yields CDR1 MNHEY and CDR2 SMNVEV (reference sequence). Unmatched junction bases numbered 6, after V lost 5 bases and J lost 7 bases. The CDR3 is made up of 14 amino acids. CDR3 residues: CASSLGQGVNIQYF. CDR3 DNA sequence: TGTGCCAGCAGTCTGGGACAGGGAGTGAACATTCAGTACTTC.

The genes are TRBV4-1 and TRBJ1-2; D is unresolved. Germline-derived CDR1 and CDR2 are MGHRA and YSYEKL. This CDR3 has 14 amino acids. Trimming cost V 2 bases and J 4 bases, with 11 bases left between them. The CDR3 nucleotides are TGCGCCAGCAGCCAACCAGGCCGGCCCTATGGCTACACCTTC. Translating gives CASSQPGRPYGYTF.

This chain joins TRBV28 and TRBJ1-1; D is undetermined. The ends were cut back, 5 bases at V and 5 bases at J, with 9 bases in the middle. Per the germline V gene, CDR1 is MDHEN and CDR2 is SYDVKM. This CDR3 comprises 12 residues. CDR3 DNA: TGTGCCAGCAGTACCTTTGGGACTGAAGCTTTCTTT. This sequence encodes CASSTFGTEAFF.

V gene TRBV7-9 combines with J gene TRBJ2-3; possible D gene TRBD2, 6 bases. Germline lookup yields CDR1 SEHNR and CDR2 FQNEAQ (reference sequence). CDR3 length: 14 amino acids. V dropped 10 bases and J dropped 2 bases, with 16 bases sitting between them. The DNA for the CDR3 is TGTGCCATCGCCGGGAGTGGAAACACAGATACGCAGTATTTT. Its protein is CAIAGSGNTDTQYF.

This clonotype has a handful of counts. The chain couples TRBV27 to TRBJ1-6; D is perhaps TRBD1 (5 bases). The CDR3 loop spans 15 amino acids. Germline V gene lookup returns CDR1 MNHEY and CDR2 SMNVEV (reference sequence). Trimming stripped 4 bases from V and 3 bases from J, with 10 bases between. CDR3 sequence (DNA): TGTGCCAGCAGTTGGGGAGGGGTCTATAATTCACCCCTCCACTTT. The encoded protein is CASSWGGVYNSPLHF.

This clonotype was found a few times. V and J are TRBV10-2 and TRBJ2-7, with D perhaps TRBD2 (6 bases). Germline values: CDR1 WSHSY, CDR2 SAAADI. V was cut by 2 bases and J by 2 bases, with 13 bases left in between. The CDR3 totals 15 residues. CDR3 sequence reads: CASSESSGPAYEQYF. DNA for the CDR3: TGCGCCAGCAGTGAGAGTAGCGGACCGGCCTACGAGCAGTACTTC.

The chain combines TRBV6-4 with TRBJ2-7, with 13 bases lining up with TRBD2. V shed 2 bases, J shed 5 bases, and the junction held 3 bases outside the gene matches. CDR3 length: 15 amino acids. Germline CDR1 and CDR2: MRHNA and SNTAGT. The CDR3 sequence is CASSDRTSGRDEQYF. The CDR3, as DNA: TGTGCCAGCAGTGACCGGACTAGCGGGAGAGACGAGCAGTACTTC.

This chain uses TRBV9 with TRBJ1-1, with 9 bases lining up with TRBD1. From germline, CDR1 is SGDLS and CDR2 YYNGEE. The CDR3 is made up of 15 amino acids. The V and J ends lost 4 bases and 3 bases, in that order; junction bases with no gene match: 7. DNA of the CDR3: TGTGCCAGCAGCCCCCGGACAGGGGAGTACACTGAAGCTTTCTTT. This gives the protein CASSPRTGEYTEAFF.

CDR3 DNA sequence: TGTGCCAGCAGCGAGGGGGGACAGGGGCTGGGGGAGCAGTTCTTC. Its protein is CASSEGGQGLGEQFF. This chain uses TRBV7-9 with TRBJ2-1; 10 bases are a match to TRBD1. The CDR3 loop spans 15 amino acids. The V segment lost 5 bases and the J segment 10 bases; nucleotides outside the gene matches: 11. Germline CDR1 and CDR2: SEHNR and FQNEAQ (reference sequence).

This clonotype came up a few times. The chain recombines TRBV20-1 with TRBJ2-7; 10 bases map to TRBD1. Germline V lookup: CDR1 DFQATT, CDR2 SNEGSKA (reference sequence). This CDR3 is 15 amino acids long. V dropped 0 bases and J dropped 2; count of bases not matched to a gene: 4. In DNA form, the CDR3 reads TGCAGTGCTAGAGATTTGGGGACAGGGGCCTACGAGCAGTACTTC. Protein: CSARDLGTGAYEQYF.

The gene calls are TRBV19 and TRBJ2-7; no firm D call. Trimming removed 3 bases at V and 4 bases at J, with 13 bases between. The CDR3 runs to 14 residues. Germline loops: CDR1 LNHDA, CDR2 SQIVND (reference sequence). The CDR3 is CASSISGQIYEQYF. CDR3 bases: TGTGCCAGTAGTATCTCGGGTCAGATTTACGAGCAGTACTTC.

This sequence joins TRBV4-1 and TRBJ2-7; D may be TRBD1 (5 bases). This CDR3 contains 16 residues. Germline V gene sequence: CDR1 MGHRA, CDR2 YSYEKL. Trimming stripped 3 bases from V and 0 bases from J, with 15 bases between. For the CDR3, the DNA is TGCGCCAGCAGCCAGAATCCGGACACCCGCTCCTACGAGCAGTACTTC. The encoded protein is CASSQNPDTRSYEQYF.

The chain couples TRBV19 to TRBJ2-2; D remains unclear. The CDR3 sequence is 14 residues long. Trimming removed 3 bases from V and 1 base from J, with 6 bases in between. The germline gives CDR1 LNHDA, CDR2 SQIVND (reference sequence). CDR3 sequence reads: CASSINRNTGELFF. CDR3 coding DNA: TGTGCCAGTAGTATCAATAGGAACACCGGGGAGCTGTTTTTT.